These T cell receptor beta chains were read from a single sample in a study of blood T cell repertoires in COVID-19. Repertoires were generated with immunoSEQ multiplex PCR, while TCRdb's copy carries only in-frame clones and drops some. The sample has a few hundred thousand clones, 82% seen once. Material for sequencing was PBMCs or T cells enriched from blood (not recorded which). Receptors were obtained from a man aged 40-55 years who had recovered from COVID-19. Each CDR3 is given without its conserved first and last residue. Each record gives: V gene, D gene, CDR3 protein. A D gene is named only where the DNA matches it firmly.

V: TRBV18; D: TRBD1; CDR3: ASSSGQGWSGELF
V: TRBV7-2; D: .; CDR3: ASRLGGPYEQY
V: TRBV11-3; D: .; CDR3: ASSLSDGTAYNEQF
V: TRBV7-3; D: .; CDR3: ASSLSPDSTGELF
V: TRBV27; D: .; CDR3: ASSLGLDSNQPQH
V: TRBV9; D: .; CDR3: ASSTQTTGLNGYT
V: TRBV5-1; D: .; CDR3: ASSPEDRNYGYT
V: TRBV5-1; D: .; CDR3: ASSLGQISGNTIY
V: TRBV7-2; D: TRBD1; CDR3: ASSYRDRVYEQY
V: TRBV10-3; D: .; CDR3: AISEYGNQPQH
V: TRBV25-1; D: .; CDR3: ASKYADSPLH
V: TRBV19; D: .; CDR3: ASSIGTITGRDTEAF
V: TRBV7-2; D: .; CDR3: ASSLTQVGEQY
V: TRBV2; D: TRBD2; CDR3: ASARLAVDPYEQY
V: TRBV5-1; D: .; CDR3: ASSYNYRSEAF
V: TRBV5-1; D: .; CDR3: ASSLVSSGELF
V: TRBV7-2; D: .; CDR3: ASSLMSTNNEQF
V: TRBV7-3; D: TRBD1; CDR3: ASSFGYRGFTGELF
V: TRBV7-3; D: TRBD1; CDR3: ASSPRGTGVYEAF
V: TRBV6-5; D: TRBD1; CDR3: ASRQTGGVTEAF
V: TRBV14; D: TRBD1; CDR3: ASSQEKQGNWYGYT
V: TRBV9; D: .; CDR3: ASNPRSGNTIY
V: TRBV6-5; D: .; CDR3: ASNFGHSGNTIY
V: TRBV7-3; D: .; CDR3: ASSLLLNTGELF
V: TRBV9; D: TRBD1; CDR3: ASSARDSSGNTIY
V: TRBV15; D: .; CDR3: ATSRDLLDYGYT
V: TRBV29-1; D: .; CDR3: SVESGLNTEAF
V: TRBV7-2; D: .; CDR3: ARGGGITDTQY
V: TRBV6-5; D: .; CDR3: ASRAPPHGYT
V: TRBV27; D: .; CDR3: ASRILGRGNTEAF
V: TRBV4-2; D: TRBD1; CDR3: ASSPGTGGQEQF
V: TRBV9; D: TRBD2; CDR3: ARSGGGSSYEQY
V: TRBV5-4; D: .; CDR3: ASSSGLRGEAF
V: TRBV4-2; D: .; CDR3: ASSQGGGFAF
V: TRBV6-2/TRBV6-3; D: .; CDR3: ASSIDRDYEQY
V: TRBV4-2; D: TRBD1; CDR3: ASSQIAGTGRYNEQF
V: TRBV19; D: .; CDR3: ATSPSIISNIQY
V: TRBV7-2; D: .; CDR3: ASSSGLHDNEQF
V: TRBV2; D: .; CDR3: ASRGGWTGELF
V: TRBV5-1; D: .; CDR3: ASSRGQVGTGELF
V: TRBV4-3; D: .; CDR3: ASSQDRAGKTQY
V: TRBV28; D: TRBD1; CDR3: ASSLYSDRDIYEQY
V: TRBV25-1; D: TRBD1; CDR3: ASSDPLTGKDYGYT
V: TRBV18; D: TRBD1; CDR3: ASSATGGGNTEAF
V: TRBV7-3; D: .; CDR3: ASSPSPGGGYT